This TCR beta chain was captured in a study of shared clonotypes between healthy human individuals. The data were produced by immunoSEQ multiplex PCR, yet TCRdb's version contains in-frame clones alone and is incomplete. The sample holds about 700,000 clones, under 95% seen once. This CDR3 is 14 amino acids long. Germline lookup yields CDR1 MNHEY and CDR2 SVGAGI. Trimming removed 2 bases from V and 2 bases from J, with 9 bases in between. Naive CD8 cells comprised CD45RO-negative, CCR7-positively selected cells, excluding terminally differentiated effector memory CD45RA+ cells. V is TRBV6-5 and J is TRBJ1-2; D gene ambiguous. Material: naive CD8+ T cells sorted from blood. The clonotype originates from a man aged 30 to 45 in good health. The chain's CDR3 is CASSYMGANYGYTF. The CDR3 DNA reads TGTGCCAGCAGTTACATGGGAGCGAACTATGGCTACACCTTC.